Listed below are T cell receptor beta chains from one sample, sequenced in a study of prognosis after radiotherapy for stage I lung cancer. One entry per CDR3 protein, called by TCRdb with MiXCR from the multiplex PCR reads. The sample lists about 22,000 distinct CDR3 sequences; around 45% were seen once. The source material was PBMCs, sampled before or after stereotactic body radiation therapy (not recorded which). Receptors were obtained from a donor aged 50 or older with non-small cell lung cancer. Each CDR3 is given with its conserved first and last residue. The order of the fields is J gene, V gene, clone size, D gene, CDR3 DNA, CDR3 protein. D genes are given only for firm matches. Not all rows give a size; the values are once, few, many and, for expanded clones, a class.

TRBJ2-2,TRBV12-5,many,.,TGTGCTAGTGGTTTGGTAAAAATGGGCCAGAACACCGGGGAGCTGTTTTTT,CASGLVKMGQNTGELFF
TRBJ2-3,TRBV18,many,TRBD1,TGTGCCAGCTCACAGGACAGGGGCACAGATACGCAGTATTTT,CASSQDRGTDTQYF
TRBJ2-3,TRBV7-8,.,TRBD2,TGTGCCAGCAGCTACCAGGCTGGGAGGGCAGATACGCAGTATTTT,CASSYQAGRADTQYF
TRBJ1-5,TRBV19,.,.,TGTGCCAGTAGTTCATGGGCTTTCTGCAATCAGCCCCAGCATTTT,CASSSWAFCNQPQHF
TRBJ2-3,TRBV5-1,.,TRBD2,TGCGCCAGCAGCTTTGGGGCGGAGGCTAGCGGGGGAACAGATACGCAGTATTTT,CASSFGAEASGGTDTQYF
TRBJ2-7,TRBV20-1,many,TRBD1,TGCAGTGCTCACGACCGGGACAGGGGCTACGAGCAGTACTTC,CSAHDRDRGYEQYF
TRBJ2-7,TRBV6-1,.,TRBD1,TGTGCCAGCCACGACCCGGGACAGGGGGATAAAGAGCAGTACTTC,CASHDPGQGDKEQYF
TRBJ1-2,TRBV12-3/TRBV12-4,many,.,TGTGCCAGCAGTTTAATCGGTGGCTACACCTTC,CASSLIGGYTF
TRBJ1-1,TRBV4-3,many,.,TGCGCCAGCAGCCAGGACCCTCCGGCGGGGATGGCTGAAGCTTTCTTT,CASSQDPPAGMAEAFF
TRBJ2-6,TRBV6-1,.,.,TGTGCCAGCAGTGTGACAAATTACCTCTCTGGGGACAAAGTCCTGACTTTC,CASSVTNYLSGDKVLTF
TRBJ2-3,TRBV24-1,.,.,TGTGCCACCAGTGATTCTACCACGGATACGCAGTATTTT,CATSDSTTDTQYF
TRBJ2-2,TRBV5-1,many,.,TGCGCCAGCAGCTTGGAACTGGGGGGAACGGGCGGGGAGCTGTTTTTT,CASSLELGGTGGELFF
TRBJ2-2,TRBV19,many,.,TGTGCCAGTAGTATAGGGTTAGCGATAACCGGGGAGCTGTTTTTT,CASSIGLAITGELFF
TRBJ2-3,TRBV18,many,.,TGTGCCAGCTCACCATTTCGAGCCCCAGTCCCAGATACGCAGTATTTT,CASSPFRAPVPDTQYF
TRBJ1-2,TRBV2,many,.,TGTGCCAGCAGTGCGGTGGAGGGGCTAGGGGGCTACACCTTC,CASSAVEGLGGYTF
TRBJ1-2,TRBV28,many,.,TGTGCCAGCAGTCCCCCGGACACAGACAACGGCTACACCTTC,CASSPPDTDNGYTF
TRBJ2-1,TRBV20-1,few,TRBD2,TGCAGTGCTAGACTATATACCGGGACTAGCGGGAGGAATGAGCAGTTCTTC,CSARLYTGTSGRNEQFF
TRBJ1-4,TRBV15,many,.,TGTGCCACCAGCAGAGCTGGAAATGAAAAACTGTTTTTT,CATSRAGNEKLFF
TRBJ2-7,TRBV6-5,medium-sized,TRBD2,TGTGCCAGCAGATACCCTGGGGGGGGAATAAGGCACGAGCAGTACTTC,CASRYPGGGIRHEQYF
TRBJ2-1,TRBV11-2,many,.,TGTGCCAGCAGCACTCCCGACGGACTGTTGGTGAATGAGCAGTTCTTC,CASSTPDGLLVNEQFF
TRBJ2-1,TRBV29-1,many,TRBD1,TGCAGCGTTCAAGGCAGGGGGCGACTGGGTGAGCAGTTCTTC,CSVQGRGRLGEQFF
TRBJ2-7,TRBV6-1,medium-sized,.,TGTGCCAGCAGTCACCCCAGAGGGGACGAGCAGTACTTC,CASSHPRGDEQYF
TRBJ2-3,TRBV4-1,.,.,TGCGCCAGCAGCCAAGCCCCGGGGTCAGATACGCAGTATTTT,CASSQAPGSDTQYF
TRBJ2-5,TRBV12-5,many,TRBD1,TGTGCTAGTGGTTTGACAGGGGTCGAAGAGACCCAGTACTTC,CASGLTGVEETQYF
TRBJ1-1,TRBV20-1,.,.,TGCAGCGCCTTGGGGATCGAGGGTCTAGTCCATTTGAACACTGAAGCTTTCTTT,CSALGIEGLVHLNTEAFF